One sample yielded the 17 T cell receptor beta chains listed below, sequenced in a study of identical twins. TCRdb re-called the 5' RACE reads through MiXCR, storing one row per CDR3 protein. The table lists 350,000 to 450,000 distinct CDR3 sequences, 18% of them singletons. The sequencing input was naive T cells sorted from blood. These receptor sequences come from a man aged 45-65 years in good health.

This clonotype showed up just a few times. The genes are TRBV20-1 and TRBJ1-6; D gene ambiguous. This CDR3 contains 14 residues. The germline CDR1 and CDR2 sequences are DFQATT and SNEGSKA (reference sequence). Trimming took 5 bases from V and 4 from J, leaving 12 bases between them. Here the CDR3 reads CSADPGGYNSPLHF. For the CDR3, the DNA is TGCAGTGCTGATCCGGGAGGATATAATTCACCCCTCCACTTT.

The chain links TRBV20-1 to TRBJ2-1, with 8 bases matching TRBD2. The CDR3 loop spans 15 amino acids. Germline values: CDR1 DFQATT, CDR2 SNEGSKA (reference sequence). The J segment lost 3 bases and the V segment lost 4 bases, leaving 8 bases of the junction unmatched. The CDR3 coding sequence is TGCAGTGCTACTAGCGGGTTTTCCAACTACAATGAGCAGTTCTTC. Amino acids: CSATSGFSNYNEQFF.

The table lists this clonotype with many counts. This sequence joins TRBV5-1 and TRBJ1-3; D call uncertain. The V gene's germline CDR1 is SGHRS and CDR2 YFSETQ. This CDR3 contains 14 residues. V lost 3 bases and J lost 3, with 10 bases in between. CDR3 DNA: TGCGCCAGCAGCTCTAGCGCTGGTGGAAACACCATATATTTT. This translates into CASSSSAGGNTIYF. The whole variable domain, remainder taken from reference TRBV5-1 and TRBJ1-3, is KAGVTQTPRYLIKTRGQQVTLSCSPISGHRSVSWYQQTPGQGLQFLFEYFSETQRNKGNFPGRFSGRQFSNSRSEMNVSTLELGDSALYLCASSSSAGGNTIYFGEGSWLTVV.

The sample holds many counts of this clonotype. This chain uses TRBV18 with TRBJ1-2; weak D call: TRBD1 (5 bases). The germline V gene has CDR1 KGHSH and CDR2 LQKENI. Trimming took off 2 bases at V and 5 bases at J, with 9 bases between the two ends. CDR3 size: 13 residues. CDR3 sequence: CASSPDSTYGYTF. DNA of the CDR3: TGTGCCAGCTCACCAGACAGTACTTATGGCTACACCTTC. Full variable domain (rest looked up from reference TRBV18 and TRBJ1-2): NAGVMQNPRHLVRRRGQEARLRCSPMKGHSHVYWYRQLPEEGLKFMVYLQKENIIDESGMPKERFSAEFPKEGPSILRIQQVVRGDSAAYFCASSPDSTYGYTFGSGTRLTVV.

The V call is TRBV15, the J call TRBJ2-7, with D hard to call. This CDR3 region has 14 residues. Looked up from germline, CDR1 is LNHNV and CDR2 is YYDKDF (reference sequence). The V and J ends lost 0 bases and 2 bases respectively, with 8 bases between them. The DNA for the CDR3 is TGTGCCACCAGCAGAGAGCGAGGTCCCTACGAGCAGTACTTC. As protein: CATSRERGPYEQYF. Supplemented by reference TRBV15 and TRBJ2-7, the full variable domain reads DAMVIQNPRYQVTQFGKPVTLSCSQTLNHNVMYWYQQKSSQAPKLLFHYYDKDFNNEADTPDNFQSRRPNTSFCFLDIRSPGLGDTAMYLCATSRERGPYEQYFGPGTRLTVT.

This chain joins TRBV7-9 and TRBJ2-7; D possibly corresponds to TRBD1 (6 bases). Deletions cut 11 bases from V and 1 base from J, with 12 bases between. CDR3 length: 12 residues. Germline loops: CDR1 SEHNR, CDR2 FQNEAQ (reference sequence). The CDR3 region is CAGGGQSYEQYF. The CDR3 DNA is TGTGCCGGTGGGGGCCAGTCCTACGAGCAGTACTTC.

This chain joins TRBV15 and TRBJ2-1; 10 nucleotides agree with TRBD2. CDR1 LNHNV and CDR2 YYDKDF come from the germline V gene (reference sequence). The CDR3 is 16 amino acids. The trim removed 0 bases at V and 7 bases at J, leaving 6 bases unmatched. This CDR3 reads CATSREGLAGDNEQFF. CDR3 DNA sequence: TGTGCCACCAGCAGAGAAGGCCTAGCGGGGGATAATGAGCAGTTCTTC. Full variable domain (remainder filled in from reference TRBV15 and TRBJ2-1): DAMVIQNPRYQVTQFGKPVTLSCSQTLNHNVMYWYQQKSSQAPKLLFHYYDKDFNNEADTPDNFQSRRPNTSFCFLDIRSPGLGDTAMYLCATSREGLAGDNEQFFGPGTRLTVL.

This chain uses TRBV6-6 with TRBJ2-7, with 7 bases fitting TRBD2. The CDR3 is 13 residues long. From germline, CDR1 is MNHNY and CDR2 SVGAGI (reference sequence). The junction had 4 bases not matched to a gene; V was cut back by 5 bases and J by 3 bases. The CDR3 protein is CASSLLADYEQYF. The CDR3 nucleotides are TGTGCCAGCAGTCTCCTAGCGGACTACGAGCAGTACTTC.

This chain uses TRBV7-9 with TRBJ2-2, with a tentative D call TRBD2 (5 bases). The CDR3 has 15 amino acids. Trimming pared 5 bases from V and 4 bases from J, leaving 14 bases between. Germline lookup yields CDR1 SEHNR and CDR2 FQNEAQ (reference sequence). CDR3 sequence (DNA): TGTGCCAGCAGCCCCCCGGCGGGCCCCACCGGGGAGCTGTTTTTT. Translated: CASSPPAGPTGELFF.

This clonotype has ten or more counts. The rearrangement uses TRBV14 and TRBJ2-3; no reliable D call. Germline V gene lookup returns CDR1 SGHDN and CDR2 FVKESK. V lost 2 bases and J lost 2, with 2 bases in between. The CDR3 totals 12 residues. DNA of the CDR3: TGTGCCAGCAGCCAAAACACAGATACGCAGTATTTT. Translation: CASSQNTDTQYF.

Many counts were recorded for this clonotype. This chain links TRBV28 with TRBJ2-7, with 7 positions matching TRBD1. Germline-derived CDR1 and CDR2 are MDHEN and SYDVKM. Unmatched junction bases numbered 4, after V lost 2 bases and J lost 0 bases. The CDR3 runs to 15 residues. CDR3 protein: CASSLGGTVSYEQYF. The CDR3 coding sequence is TGTGCCAGCAGTTTAGGTGGGACAGTCTCCTACGAGCAGTACTTC.

This clonotype showed up many times. This chain joins TRBV10-3 and TRBJ2-5, with D possibly matching TRBD1 (7 bases). Germline V gene sequence: CDR1 ENHRY, CDR2 SYGVKD. The CDR3 has 13 amino acids. Trimming took 6 bases from V and 6 from J, leaving 14 bases between them. The CDR3 bases are TGTGCCATCAGCGAGGGGGCGGGAAAGACCCAGTACTTC. Translating it yields CAISEGAGKTQYF.

CDR3 in amino acids: CAISEGDYEQYF. Here the CDR3 DNA reads TGTGCCATCAGTGAAGGGGACTACGAGCAGTACTTC. This rearrangement joins TRBV10-3 to TRBJ2-7; a weak D match, TRBD1 (5 bases). V lost 3 bases, J lost 3 bases, and 6 bases lay in between. The CDR3 runs to 12 residues. Germline V CDR1 and CDR2: ENHRY, SYGVKD.

This clonotype was detected ten times or more. This rearrangement joins TRBV12-3 or TRBV12-4 to TRBJ2-7; no clear D gene. The CDR3 contains 16 residues. V was clipped by 6 bases and J by 6 bases, with 24 bases between them. CDR3 loop: CASSPRLNRWMGEQYF. DNA for the CDR3: TGTGCCAGCAGCCCTCGACTTAACAGATGGATGGGCGAGCAGTACTTC.

This clonotype was seen only a few times. This chain connects TRBV6-1 to TRBJ1-2; 11 positions match TRBD1. The CDR3 is 15 residues long. The junction had 5 bases not matched to a gene; V was cut back by 5 bases and J by 3 bases. CDR1 MNHNS and CDR2 SASEGT come from the germline V gene. CDR3 bases: TGTGCCAGCAGTCCTAGGACAGGGGGCCACTATGGCTACACCTTC. Residues: CASSPRTGGHYGYTF.

This clonotype has only a few counts. The J gene is TRBJ2-1, the V gene TRBV9; the match to TRBD2 covers 7 bases. Germline CDR1 and CDR2: SGDLS and YYNGEE. V shed 0 bases, J shed 4 bases, and the junction held 4 bases outside the gene matches. This CDR3 contains 15 residues. Written as DNA, the CDR3 is TGTGCCAGCAGCGTAGGTCCTAGCGGATACAATGAGCAGTTCTTC. This translates into CASSVGPSGYNEQFF.

This clonotype was observed a few times. The rearrangement uses TRBV18 and TRBJ1-5; D uncertain. The CDR3 is made up of 15 amino acids. V was cut by 2 bases and J by 4 bases, with 12 bases left in between. CDR1 is KGHSH, CDR2 LQKENI, per germline. CDR3: CASSPSGRPNQPQHF. The CDR3 bases are TGTGCCAGCTCACCATCAGGACGGCCAAATCAGCCCCAGCATTTT. The full variable domain, completed using reference TRBV18 and TRBJ1-5, is NAGVMQNPRHLVRRRGQEARLRCSPMKGHSHVYWYRQLPEEGLKFMVYLQKENIIDESGMPKERFSAEFPKEGPSILRIQQVVRGDSAAYFCASSPSGRPNQPQHFGDGTRLSIL.